This T cell receptor (beta chain) came from a study of T cells in Graves' hyperthyroidism and ophthalmopathy. Study conclusions and caveats: Ophthalmopathy stood apart from stable hyperthyroidism in a 13 V-J model.

There are 14 residues in the CDR3. CDR1 is SGDLS and CDR2 is YYNGEE in the germline V gene. Trimming at V came to 1 base and at J to 5 bases, leaving 4 bases not matched to a gene. TCR beta CDR3 regions were amplified from RNA transcripts. With the HTBI primer set, the TCR CDR3 went through a first round of RT-PCR. In TCRdb, the multiplex PCR reads were re-called with MiXCR into one record per CDR3 protein. The sample includes 400,000 or so distinct CDR3 sequences, over 12% seen only once; the top ten take 25% to 30%. There are many counts of this clonotype. Its antigen is still unknown. The cohort's ophthalmopathy patients, a group with duration under 3 months, had a Clinical Activity Score of at least 3 and a NOSPECS grade of at least 4. Clinical symptoms, serum thyroxine, TRAb, thyroid ultrasound and orbital computed tomography established diagnosis. Fresh peripheral blood, 10 ml, was the source of the PBMCs.

The sample comprised blood. The clonotype was recovered from a man aged 50-59 years with Graves' ophthalmopathy. This chain connects TRBV9 to TRBJ2-5; 8 positions agree with TRBD2. The CDR3 loop is CASSVSGSWETQYF. The CDR3 DNA reads TGTGCCAGCAGCGTAAGCGGGAGCTGGGAGACCCAGTACTTC. Using reference TRBV9 and TRBJ2-5 for the parts outside the CDR3, the full variable domain is DSGVTQTPKHLITATGQRVTLRCSPRSGDLSVYWYQQSLDQGLQFLIQYYNGEERAKGNILERFSAQQFPDLHSELNLSSLELGDSALYFCASSVSGSWETQYFGPGTRLLVL.